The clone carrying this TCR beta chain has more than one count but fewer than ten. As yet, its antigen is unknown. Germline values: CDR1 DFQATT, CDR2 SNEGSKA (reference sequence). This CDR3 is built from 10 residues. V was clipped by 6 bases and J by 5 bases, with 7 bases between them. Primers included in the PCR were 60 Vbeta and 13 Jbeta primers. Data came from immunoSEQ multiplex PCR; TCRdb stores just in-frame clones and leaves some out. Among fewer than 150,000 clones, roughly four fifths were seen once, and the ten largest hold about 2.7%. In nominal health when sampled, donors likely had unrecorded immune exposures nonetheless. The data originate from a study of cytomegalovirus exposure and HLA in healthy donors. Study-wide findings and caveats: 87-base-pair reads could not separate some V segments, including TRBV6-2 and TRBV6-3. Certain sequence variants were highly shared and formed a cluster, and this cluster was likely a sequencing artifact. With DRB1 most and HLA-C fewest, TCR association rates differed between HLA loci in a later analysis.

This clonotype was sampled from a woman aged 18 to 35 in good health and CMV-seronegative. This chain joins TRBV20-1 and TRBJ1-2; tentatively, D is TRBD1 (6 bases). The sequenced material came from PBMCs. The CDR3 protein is CSAGQYGYTF. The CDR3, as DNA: TGCAGTGCCGGACAGTATGGCTACACCTTC.